Below, 20 T cell receptor beta chains from the same sample are listed, as sequenced in a study of cytomegalovirus exposure and HLA in healthy donors. Vbeta (60) and Jbeta (13) primers were used in the PCR. Assay used: immunoSEQ multiplex PCR; TCRdb lists only in-frame clones, some missing. The table lists about 160,000 clones, about two thirds of them singletons, with under 3.5% in the top ten. The sequencing sample was made of PBMCs. The origin of the receptors is a young woman in good health and CMV-seronegative.

On this clone: Other DNA sequences within the sample encode an identical CDR3. The chain links TRBV28 to TRBJ1-2, with D perhaps TRBD1 (5 bases). This CDR3 contains 14 residues. Germline-derived CDR1 and CDR2 are MDHEN and SYDVKM. With 2 bases removed from V and 5 bases from J, the gap between germline ends came to 12 bases. The CDR3 loop is CASSLVRVGYGYTF. The CDR3 nucleotides read TGTGCCAGCAGTTTAGTCAGGGTTGGATATGGCTACACCTTC.

The chain joins TRBV5-6 to TRBJ2-7, with a weak D call TRBD1 (5 bases). Trimming left V 3 bases short and J 9 bases short, with 22 bases between. CDR1 is SGHDT, CDR2 YYEEEE, per germline. The CDR3 is 15 residues long. Written as DNA, the CDR3 is TGTGCCAGCAGCTATATTCAGGACATAACCTCAGCGCAGTACTTC. Its protein product is CASSYIQDITSAQYF.

The V call is TRBV19, the J call TRBJ2-3, with 9 bases lining up with TRBD2. Germline loops: CDR1 LNHDA, CDR2 SQIVND (reference sequence). The CDR3 consists of 16 residues. J gave up 1 base and V 3 bases, and 5 bases lay outside the gene matches. CDR3 DNA: TGTGCCAGTAGTATTTCTAGCGGGGTTCGCACAGATACGCAGTATTTT. This translates into CASSISSGVRTDTQYF.

This chain joins TRBV7-2 and TRBJ1-1; tentatively, D is TRBD1 (6 bases). V lost 6 bases and J 4 bases, leaving 27 bases between the germline ends. In germline, CDR1 is SGHTA, CDR2 FQGNSA. The CDR3 runs to 18 residues. Here the CDR3 reads CASSKQHRDTPRSTEAFF. CDR3 nucleotide sequence: TGTGCCAGCAGTAAACAGCATCGGGACACCCCCCGCTCCACTGAAGCTTTCTTT.

The chain employs TRBV6-5 and TRBJ2-7, with a possible D match to TRBD2 (5 bases). The CDR3 is made up of 14 amino acids. CDR1 and CDR2 (germline): MNHEY, SVGAGI. V shed 0 bases and J shed 4 bases, with 10 bases lying between them. The DNA for the CDR3 is TGTGCCAGCAGTTACTCGTCCGGGGAGTACGAGCAGTACTTC. Protein product: CASSYSSGEYEQYF.

The chain couples TRBV6-5 to TRBJ1-2; D is possibly TRBD1 (5 bases). The CDR3 is made up of 12 amino acids. Germline V gene sequence: CDR1 MNHEY, CDR2 SVGAGI. The V gene lost 6 bases and the J gene lost 6 bases, with 11 bases spanning the gap. CDR3 in DNA: TGTGCCAGCAGGTCAGGGCTGCATGGCTACACCTTC. This encodes CASRSGLHGYTF.

This sequence joins TRBV19 and TRBJ1-2; D ambiguous. The V end was cut by 1 base, the J end by 2 bases, with 11 bases between. Germline-derived CDR1 and CDR2 are LNHDA and SQIVND (reference sequence). CDR3 length: 15 residues. This CDR3 is CASSIVGKKNYGYTF. DNA for the CDR3: TGTGCCAGTAGTATAGTGGGCAAAAAAAACTATGGCTACACCTTC.

This chain connects TRBV4-3 to TRBJ2-5; the D gene is possibly TRBD2 (5 bases). This CDR3 contains 14 residues. Germline loops: CDR1 LGHNA, CDR2 YSLEER. Trimming removed 3 bases at V and 7 bases at J, with 15 bases between. Here the CDR3 reads CASSQGPDAGTQYF. CDR3 coding DNA: TGCGCCAGCAGCCAGGGTCCGGACGCGGGGACCCAGTACTTC.

The chain has TRBV6-6 and TRBJ2-5; D may be TRBD2 (5 bases). The CDR3 length is 15 residues. The V end lost 7 bases, the J end lost 2 bases, and 17 bases lay between the germline ends. Germline V CDR1 and CDR2: MNHNY, SVGAGI (reference sequence). The CDR3 sequence: CASTFGETAQETQYF. The CDR3 DNA reads as TGTGCCAGCACCTTCGGGGAAACCGCTCAAGAGACCCAGTACTTC.

CDR3 bases: TGCGCCAGCAGCCAAGAGTGGACAGGGGGTTTTGAGCAGTTCTTC. This sequence encodes CASSQEWTGGFEQFF. The chain recombines TRBV4-3 with TRBJ2-1; 10 bases are a match to TRBD1. Germline V gene data show CDR1 as LGHNA and CDR2 as YSLEER. This CDR3 is built from 15 residues. With 0 bases clipped from V and 9 bases from J, the junction kept 5 bases outside the gene matches.

This clone has just a few counts. The J gene is TRBJ2-5, the V gene TRBV6-6; TRBD2 aligns across 8 bases. Trimming cost V 5 bases and J 4 bases; bases outside gene matches: 9. The CDR3 is 15 amino acids. The germline V gene has CDR1 MNHNY and CDR2 SVGAGI (reference sequence). CDR3 bases: TGTGCCAGCAGTCAAAGCGGGAGATTACTAGAGACCCAGTACTTC. Translated: CASSQSGRLLETQYF.

The rearrangement links TRBV19 to TRBJ1-4, with TRBD1 matching 9 bases. Germline CDR1 LNHDA, CDR2 SQIVND (reference sequence). With 5 bases clipped from V and 7 bases from J, the junction kept 8 bases outside the gene matches. The CDR3 is 15 amino acids. The CDR3 coding sequence is TGTGCCAGTAGTCCTCCGGGACAGGGCAGTGAAAAACTGTTTTTT. Translating it yields CASSPPGQGSEKLFF.

V gene TRBV7-9 combines with J gene TRBJ2-7; 10 nucleotides align to TRBD2. The CDR3 contains 15 residues. CDR1 is SEHNR and CDR2 is FQNEAQ in the germline V gene (reference sequence). J lost 3 bases, V lost 3 bases, and 5 bases had no gene match. The CDR3 loop is CASSFRTSGIYEQYF. The CDR3 DNA follows: TGTGCCAGCAGCTTTCGGACTAGCGGAATCTACGAGCAGTACTTC.

The rearrangement links TRBV19 to TRBJ2-7, with 8 bases matching TRBD1. This CDR3 spans 14 amino acids. With 5 bases clipped from V and 3 bases from J, the junction kept 6 bases outside the gene matches. Germline V CDR1 and CDR2: LNHDA, SQIVND (reference sequence). This CDR3 is CASSPGQVLYEQYF. CDR3 coding DNA: TGTGCCAGTAGTCCGGGACAGGTTCTCTACGAGCAGTACTTC.

This chain uses TRBV7-2 with TRBJ2-5; 8 bases map to TRBD2. The V and J ends lost 3 bases and 0 bases, in that order; junction bases with no gene match: 6. The CDR3 has 16 amino acids. The germline V gene has CDR1 SGHTA and CDR2 FQGNSA. This CDR3 reads CASSLEASGYQETQYF. In DNA form, the CDR3 reads TGTGCCAGCAGCTTGGAGGCTAGCGGGTACCAAGAGACCCAGTACTTC. Full variable domain (outside the CDR3, taken from reference TRBV7-2 and TRBJ2-5): GAGVSQSPSNKVTEKGKDVELRCDPISGHTALYWYRQSLGQGLEFLIYFQGNSAPDKSGLPSDRFSAERTGGSVSTLTIQRTQQEDSAVYLCASSLEASGYQETQYFGPGTRLLVL.

With respect to this clone: The junction does not match germline at one end; this may be a read error. J is TRBJ2-7 and V is TRBV6-7, with TRBD2 as a possible D gene (5 bases). TRBV6-7 is filed as an ORF, its function uncertain. The CDR3 sequence is 11 residues long. The CDR3 sequence: CASSFPSRRFF. DNA for the CDR3: TGTGCCAGCAGTTTTCCTTCGAGGAGGTTCTTC.

V gene TRBV5-4 combines with J gene TRBJ2-1, with 7 bases matching TRBD2. Germline V gene sequence: CDR1 SGHNT, CDR2 YYREEE (reference sequence). J gave up 0 bases and V 4 bases, and 13 bases lay outside the gene matches. CDR3 length: 18 amino acids. The CDR3 nucleotides are TGTGCCAGCAGCCGCGGATCGCTAGCGGCGAGCTCCTACAATGAGCAGTTCTTC. Translating it yields CASSRGSLAASSYNEQFF.

The J gene is TRBJ1-5, the V gene TRBV18, with 7 bases identical to TRBD1. The germline CDR1 and CDR2 sequences are KGHSH and LQKENI. The CDR3 loop spans 15 amino acids. Trimming took 3 bases from V and 7 from J; bases not matched to a gene: 9. The DNA for the CDR3 is TGTGCCAGCTCACCGGAGACAGGGAACAACCAGCCCCAGCATTTT. This gives the protein CASSPETGNNQPQHF.

The genes are TRBV18 and TRBJ2-1; 12 bases map to TRBD2. The germline gives CDR1 KGHSH, CDR2 LQKENI. The CDR3 length is 18 residues. Unmatched junction bases numbered 6, after V lost 3 bases and J lost 0 bases. CDR3 DNA sequence: TGTGCCAGCTCACCGGCAGGACTAGCGGGGAGCTCCTACAATGAGCAGTTCTTC. This sequence encodes CASSPAGLAGSSYNEQFF.

This clone was seen only once. The genes are TRBV6-6 and TRBJ2-1, with TRBD2 matching over 9 bases. The germline V gene has CDR1 MNHNY and CDR2 SVGAGI (reference sequence). The CDR3 covers 14 residues. V was clipped by 7 bases and J by 6 bases; unmatched bases: 7. CDR3 DNA: TGTGCCAGCAAAGCTAGCGGGGATTCCAATGAGCAGTTCTTC. Translation gives CASKASGDSNEQFF.